Shown below are 22 T cell receptor beta chains from a single sample sequenced in a study of shared clonotypes between healthy human individuals (dated by TCRdb to 2018 to 2021). The method was the immunoSEQ multiplex PCR assay. Drawn from immuneACCESS, this table holds only the in-frame rearrangements with V and J called that TCRdb kept. Clones are partly lost; checked studies trace under half to an unresolved V gene and leave the rest unexplained. The sample table contains around 2,000,000 clones; only one count was recorded for 85% to 95% of them. The ten largest clones represent around 1.1% of the sample. CD8 naive samples consisted of CD45RO-negative cells that were positively selected for CCR7, yielding a CD45RA+CCR7+ population without TemRA cells. Source material: naive CD8+ T cells sorted from blood. In the paper's terms, the cell subset or site label means: CD45RA+CCR7+. The receptors here all came from a man in his late teens or twenties in good health.

The J gene is TRBJ2-7, the V gene TRBV6-5, with 9 nucleotides matching TRBD1. V shed 4 bases, J shed 1 base, and the junction held 8 bases outside the gene matches. The germline V gene has CDR1 MNHEY and CDR2 SVGAGI. The CDR3 is 16 residues long. CDR3 nucleotide sequence: TGTGCCAGCAGTTTCGGACAGGGGACTTTTTCCTACGAGCAGTACTTC. Translating it yields CASSFGQGTFSYEQYF.

This clone was recorded only once. The V gene is TRBV27, the J gene TRBJ2-7; TRBD2 agrees at 9 bases. The CDR3 is 16 residues long. Germline CDR1 and CDR2: MNHEY and SMNVEV (reference sequence). V gave up 6 bases and J gave up 2 bases; unmatched junction bases: 11. The CDR3 loop is CASSPNLGLAPYEQYF. As DNA, the CDR3 is TGTGCCAGCAGCCCGAACCTGGGACTAGCCCCCTACGAGCAGTACTTC.

The J gene is TRBJ2-5, the V gene TRBV5-1, with 15 positions matching TRBD2. This CDR3 has 18 residues. Germline V gene data show CDR1 as SGHRS and CDR2 as YFSETQ. V was clipped by 0 bases and J by 1 base; unmatched bases: 4. The CDR3 sequence: CASSLEGLAGGVQETQYF. The CDR3 coding sequence is TGCGCCAGCAGCTTGGAAGGACTAGCGGGAGGGGTCCAAGAGACCCAGTACTTC.

V and J are TRBV27 and TRBJ1-6; D is unresolved. The germline CDR1 and CDR2 sequences are MNHEY and SMNVEV (reference sequence). V was trimmed by 3 bases and J by 9 bases, leaving 9 bases between them. This CDR3 is 13 amino acids long. CDR3 nucleotides: TGTGCCAGCAGTTTGAACCAGGCTTCACCCCTCCACTTT. Amino acids: CASSLNQASPLHF.

The chain is built from TRBV27 and TRBJ2-5; 9 positions agree with TRBD1. The CDR3 length is 14 residues. The V gene's germline CDR1 is MNHEY and CDR2 SMNVEV (reference sequence). V dropped 5 bases and J dropped 5; count of bases not matched to a gene: 6. In DNA form, the CDR3 reads TGTGCCAGCAGTCCGGGGACAGGGTGGGAGACCCAGTACTTC. It specifies CASSPGTGWETQYF.

About this clone itself: The sample holds other DNA sequences that translate to the same CDR3. The chain combines TRBV27 with TRBJ2-1, with 7 bases identical to TRBD2. With V trimmed by 4 bases and J by 0 bases, 0 bases remained unmatched. The CDR3 contains 14 residues. Germline V gene lookup returns CDR1 MNHEY and CDR2 SMNVEV (reference sequence). The CDR3 spells CASSSGGSYNEQFF. CDR3 sequence (DNA): TGTGCCAGCAGTTCGGGGGGCTCCTACAATGAGCAGTTCTTC.

V is TRBV12-1 and J is TRBJ1-6. TRBV12-1 is tagged as a pseudogene. There are 15 residues in the CDR3. CDR3 coding DNA: TGTGCCAGCAGCTTTAGACGGCCTGGGAATTCACCCCTCCACTTT. Its translation: CASSFRRPGNSPLHF.

The rearrangement uses TRBV9 and TRBJ1-2; D uncertain. The ends were cut back, 0 bases at V and 6 bases at J, with 9 bases in the middle. Germline loops: CDR1 SGDLS, CDR2 YYNGEE. This CDR3 is 13 amino acids long. This CDR3 is CASSVADYDGYTF. CDR3 in DNA: TGTGCCAGCAGCGTAGCGGACTACGATGGCTACACCTTC.

The chain combines TRBV29-1 with TRBJ2-7; 7 bases align to TRBD1. This CDR3 has 15 residues. The germline V gene has CDR1 SQVTM and CDR2 ANQGSEA. V trimming: 1 base; J trimming: 1 base; junction bases outside the gene matches: 7. CDR3 DNA: TGCAGCGTTGAAGCAGAGGGGGCCTCTTCCTACGAGCAGTACTTC. Protein product: CSVEAEGASSYEQYF.

V and J are TRBV7-9 and TRBJ2-3; TRBD2 aligns across 9 bases. Per the germline V gene, CDR1 is SEHNR and CDR2 is FQNEAQ (reference sequence). Trimming at V came to 3 bases and at J to 0 bases, leaving 7 bases not matched to a gene. This CDR3 region has 17 residues. The CDR3 reads CASSFPASGTSTDTQYF. CDR3 in DNA: TGTGCCAGCAGCTTCCCGGCTAGCGGGACTAGCACAGATACGCAGTATTTT.

CDR3 loop: CASSAGTGQPYEQYF. The CDR3 DNA reads TGTGCCAGCTCAGCTGGGACAGGCCAACCCTACGAGCAGTACTTC. The genes are TRBV18 and TRBJ2-7, with 8 bases that match TRBD1. With V trimmed by 5 bases and J by 2 bases, 8 bases remained unmatched. This CDR3 has 15 amino acids. Germline CDR1 KGHSH, CDR2 LQKENI.

The rearrangement links TRBV5-1 to TRBJ1-2; TRBD1 is a possible D gene (5 bases). Trimming left V 5 bases short and J 5 bases short, with 13 bases between. The V gene's germline CDR1 is SGHRS and CDR2 YFSETQ. The CDR3 has 13 residues. CDR3 region: CASSPGPGYGYTF. The CDR3 region has the DNA TGCGCCAGCAGTCCAGGGCCTGGATATGGCTACACCTTC.

This chain joins TRBV7-9 and TRBJ1-5; possibly TRBD1 for D (5 bases). The CDR3 sequence is 14 residues long. Germline V lookup: CDR1 SEHNR, CDR2 FQNEAQ (reference sequence). The V and J ends lost 5 bases and 2 bases respectively, with 10 bases between them. This CDR3 reads CASSGAEGNQPQHF. CDR3 DNA sequence: TGTGCCAGCAGCGGGGCCGAAGGCAATCAGCCCCAGCATTTT. The full variable domain, completed using reference TRBV7-9 and TRBJ1-5, is DTGVSQNPRHKITKRGQNVTFRCDPISEHNRLYWYRQTLGQGPEFLTYFQNEAQLEKSRLLSDRFSAERPKGSFSTLEIQRTEQGDSAMYLCASSGAEGNQPQHFGDGTRLSIL.

The chain couples TRBV27 to TRBJ1-5; 11 bases align to TRBD1. Germline V CDR1 and CDR2: MNHEY, SMNVEV (reference sequence). J gave up 5 bases and V 5 bases, and 11 bases lay outside the gene matches. The CDR3 extends over 17 amino acids. CDR3 nucleotides: TGTGCCAGCAGTCCCTCGGTTGGACAGGGGGCAGATCAGCCCCAGCATTTT. It yields the protein CASSPSVGQGADQPQHF.

The genes are TRBV27 and TRBJ2-7; TRBD2 aligns across 14 bases. The ends lost 4 bases at V and 2 bases at J; junction bases unmatched: 4. The CDR3 has 16 residues. The germline CDR1 and CDR2 sequences are MNHEY and SMNVEV (reference sequence). CDR3 sequence: CASSSPTSGGAYEQYF. CDR3 nucleotides: TGTGCCAGCAGTTCTCCGACTAGCGGGGGGGCCTACGAGCAGTACTTC.

This chain connects TRBV4-3 to TRBJ2-1; 9 nucleotides match TRBD2. Trimming at V came to 1 base and at J to 4 bases, leaving 5 bases not matched to a gene. Germline CDR1 LGHNA, CDR2 YSLEER. The CDR3 is 16 amino acids. CDR3 DNA sequence: TGCGCCAGCAGCCAAGGTGGGCTAGCGGGGTACAATGAGCAGTTCTTC. This translates into CASSQGGLAGYNEQFF.

This clone was counted once. V usage is TRBV7-9 and J usage is TRBJ2-1, with TRBD2 identical over 12 bases. V was pared by 5 bases and J by 8 bases, with 7 bases of the junction left unmatched. The CDR3 totals 15 residues. The germline gives CDR1 SEHNR, CDR2 FQNEAQ (reference sequence). The CDR3 spells CASSQTSGGGDEQFF. The CDR3 DNA reads TGTGCCAGCAGCCAGACTAGCGGGGGAGGTGATGAGCAGTTCTTC.

In DNA, the CDR3 is TGTGCCAGCAGCTTAACGGGACAGGGATTCCCCTACGAGCAGTACTTC. Translated, it gives CASSLTGQGFPYEQYF. The V and J genes are TRBV7-3 and TRBJ2-7, with 9 bases identical to TRBD1. The trim removed 0 bases at V and 2 bases at J, leaving 5 bases unmatched. The CDR3 extends over 16 amino acids. Germline assignment: CDR1 SGHTA and CDR2 FQGTGA.

This chain connects TRBV5-5 to TRBJ1-4; maybe TRBD1 (6 bases). The CDR3 is 16 amino acids. From germline, CDR1 is SGHKS and CDR2 YYEKEE (reference sequence). V gave up 4 bases and J gave up 7 bases, with 20 bases separating them. Written as DNA, the CDR3 is TGTGCCAGCAGCCACCGGGACATTCCCCGTGGTGAAAAACTGTTTTTT. It yields the protein CASSHRDIPRGEKLFF.

The chain joins TRBV6-5 to TRBJ2-7; 12 bases align to TRBD2. Germline trimming cut 4 bases from V and 6 bases from J; bases unmatched to any gene: 7. CDR1 MNHEY and CDR2 SVGAGI come from the germline V gene. CDR3 length: 15 amino acids. The DNA of the CDR3 is TGTGCCAGCAGTTCGGAGACTAGCGGGGGCCTCGAGCAGTACTTC. It encodes CASSSETSGGLEQYF.

This rearrangement joins TRBV27 to TRBJ2-5; 8 nucleotides agree with TRBD2. Germline CDR1 is MNHEY and CDR2 is SMNVEV (reference sequence). The CDR3 totals 15 residues. J gave up 1 base and V 2 bases, and 3 bases lay outside the gene matches. This chain's CDR3 is CASSLVAGSQETQYF. The CDR3 nucleotides read TGTGCCAGCAGTTTAGTAGCGGGAAGCCAAGAGACCCAGTACTTC.

Here the CDR3 reads CASSLGRGGTVLTF. The CDR3 DNA reads TGTGCCAGCAGCTTGGGAAGGGGAGGAACGGTCCTGACTTTC. The V and J genes are TRBV5-8 and TRBJ2-6; a weak D match, TRBD2 (6 bases). The CDR3 totals 14 residues. Per germline, CDR1 SGHTS and CDR2 YDEGEE. V was shortened by 0 bases and J by 13 bases, with 14 bases between the two germline ends.